This TCR beta chain appears in the sequencing data of a study of response to subunit inactivated influenza vaccine. This CDR3 is built from 18 residues. With 6 bases clipped from V and 3 bases from J, the junction kept 14 bases outside the gene matches. CDR1 MNHNS and CDR2 SASEGT come from the germline V gene. Study-wide results and limits: That few new T cells are recruited by each seasonal influenza vaccination was the authors' suggestion.

Each CDR3 protein is one row after TCRdb ran MiXCR on the RT-PCR reads. The sample lists about 480,000 distinct CDR3 sequences; 25% were seen once. In the case of this clonotype: Its antigen is unidentified.

J is TRBJ1-1 and V is TRBV6-1, with 12 bases matching TRBD1. Source: CD4+ T cells sorted from PBMCs, taken roughly 5 days after vaccination. The source of this sequence is a man aged 45 to 65 who received an inactivated influenza vaccine. The CDR3 reads CASSHRKGTGGSHTEAFF. The CDR3 bases are TGTGCCAGCAGCCACCGGAAGGGGACAGGGGGCAGTCACACTGAAGCTTTCTTT.